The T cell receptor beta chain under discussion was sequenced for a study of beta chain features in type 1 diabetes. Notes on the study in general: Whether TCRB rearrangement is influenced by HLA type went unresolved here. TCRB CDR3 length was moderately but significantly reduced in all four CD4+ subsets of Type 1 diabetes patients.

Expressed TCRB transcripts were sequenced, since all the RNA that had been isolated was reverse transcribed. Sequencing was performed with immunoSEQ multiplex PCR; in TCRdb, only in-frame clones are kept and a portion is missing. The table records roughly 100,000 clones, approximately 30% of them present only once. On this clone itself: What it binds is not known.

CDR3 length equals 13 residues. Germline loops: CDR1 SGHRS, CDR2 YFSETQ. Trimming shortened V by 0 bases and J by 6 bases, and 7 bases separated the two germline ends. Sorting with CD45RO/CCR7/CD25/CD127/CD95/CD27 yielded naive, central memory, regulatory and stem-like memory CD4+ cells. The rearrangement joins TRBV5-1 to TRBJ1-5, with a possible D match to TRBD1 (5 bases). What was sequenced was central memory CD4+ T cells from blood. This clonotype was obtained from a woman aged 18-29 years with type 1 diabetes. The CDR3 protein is CASSLERGQPQHF. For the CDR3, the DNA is TGCGCCAGCAGCTTGGAAAGGGGTCAGCCCCAGCATTTT.